This TCR beta chain is drawn from a study of T cell responses to AZD1222 COVID-19 vaccine. Repertoires were generated with immunoSEQ multiplex PCR, while TCRdb's copy carries only in-frame clones and drops some. The data show some 150,000 clones, about 92% seen once. Study results and limitations: Receipt of two AZD1222 doses was followed by a rise in Spike-specific TCR breadth and depth. Across spike, vaccine-associated CD4 TCRs were found, dominant at 160-218 and 743-854. Donors in the cohort were predominantly white British and more often female, and clonal diversity was possibly underestimated.

The V gene's germline CDR1 is MNHEY and CDR2 SMNVEV (reference sequence). Trimming took 5 bases from V and 0 from J, leaving 11 bases between them. This CDR3 region has 15 residues. A note on this clone: Antigen: not known.

The rearrangement joins TRBV27 to TRBJ1-5; D uncertain. The source was peripheral blood, collected 28 days after the second AZD1222 dose. The source is an adult who received the AZD1222 COVID-19 vaccine. The CDR3: CASSPTPYSNQPQHF. In DNA form, the CDR3 reads TGTGCCAGCAGTCCTACCCCCTATAGCAATCAGCCCCAGCATTTT.